The rows below give T cell receptor beta chains drawn from one sample of a study of blood T cell repertoires in COVID-19. This table comes from immunoSEQ multiplex PCR, and its TCRdb copy is limited to in-frame clones, with some not included. Here the sample spans 150,000 to 200,000 clones, 90% being singletons. Source material: peripheral blood. All receptors come from a man in his fifties or sixties with active or convalescent COVID-19. CDR3s include the opening cysteine and the closing phenylalanine or tryptophan. Each record gives: CDR3 DNA, CDR3 protein, CDR3 length, clone size, V gene, J gene, D gene. A D gene is named only where the DNA matches it firmly. The listing skips clone size in some rows; elsewhere it reads once, few, many or a size class.

TGTGCCAGCAGCCCCCAAAGCAATCAGCCCCAGCATTTT	CASSPQSNQPQHF	13	-	TRBV7-9	TRBJ1-5	-
TGTGCCAGCAGCCAGGGGGCTCACACCGGGGAGCTGTTTTTT	CASSQGAHTGELFF	14	-	TRBV3-1/TRBV3-2	TRBJ2-2	-
TGTGCCAGCAGTGAAGCGGGGTACAGGGGCCAGCCCCAGCATTTT	CASSEAGYRGQPQHF	15	-	TRBV2	TRBJ1-5	TRBD1
TGTGCCAGCTTAGGGGTCGCGGGAGGGCCGGATGAGCAGTTCTTC	CASLGVAGGPDEQFF	15	-	TRBV7-2	TRBJ2-1	TRBD2
TGTGCCATCAGTGACCACGGGACAGGGAGGAAGGAGCCCCAGCATTTT	CAISDHGTGRKEPQHF	16	-	TRBV10-3	TRBJ1-5	TRBD1
TGTGCCAGCAGTTACAAGGGACAGAATCAGCCCCAGCATTTT	CASSYKGQNQPQHF	14	-	TRBV6-5	TRBJ1-5	TRBD1
TGCGCCAGCAGCCCCGGCCGGACTAGGAGTCGTGGGGAGCAGTACTTC	CASSPGRTRSRGEQYF	16	-	TRBV4-1	TRBJ2-7	TRBD2
TGTGCCAGCAGATACTCGGGGGGACTAGCGGGGAACACCGGGGAGCTGTTTTTT	CASRYSGGLAGNTGELFF	18	-	TRBV27	TRBJ2-2	TRBD2
TGTGCCTTAATGGTCAGGAGGACTGCAACTAATGAAAAACTGTTTTTT	CALMVRRTATNEKLFF	16	-	TRBV7-8	TRBJ1-4	-
TGTGCCAGCAGCGGGGAGGGCGCGAAAGGCTACACCTTC	CASSGEGAKGYTF	13	-	TRBV21-1	TRBJ1-2	-
TGTGCCAGTAGGGCGGGTTTGAAACTCGGCCTTTTCACCGGGGAGCTGTTTTTT	CASRAGLKLGLFTGELFF	18	-	TRBV19	TRBJ2-2	-
TGTGCCAGCAGTGGGTGGGGGGAACAGCCCCAGCATTTT	CASSGWGEQPQHF	13	-	TRBV5-5	TRBJ1-5	-
TGTGCCAGCAGCGTAGGAGTAGCGGGGTACGCAGATACGCAGTATTTT	CASSVGVAGYADTQYF	16	-	TRBV9	TRBJ2-3	TRBD2
TGTGCCAGCAGTTACCTGACTAGCGGGGGGAACAATGAGCAGTTCTTC	CASSYLTSGGNNEQFF	16	-	TRBV6-5	TRBJ2-1	TRBD2
TGTGCCAGCAGACAGAACTCCCTTCAAGGTGGCTACACCTTC	CASRQNSLQGGYTF	14	-	TRBV2	TRBJ1-2	-
TGTGCCAGCAGCCCGGGGGGGGCCGGGGCCAACGTCCTGACTTTC	CASSPGGAGANVLTF	15	-	TRBV5-5	TRBJ2-6	TRBD2
TGTGCCAGCTCCCCAACCGGGACAGACCCCAATGAGCAGTTCTTC	CASSPTGTDPNEQFF	15	-	TRBV18	TRBJ2-1	TRBD1
TGCAGCGTTGGAGGCGACTATGGCTACACCTTC	CSVGGDYGYTF	11	-	TRBV29-1	TRBJ1-2	-
TGTGCCAGCAGTCCGCGACTTTTTTCTGAAGCTTTCTTT	CASSPRLFSEAFF	13	-	TRBV6-6	TRBJ1-1	-
TGCGCCAGCAGCCACTCTCGCTGGACTAGCGGGTTCGATGAGCAGTTCTTC	CASSHSRWTSGFDEQFF	17	-	TRBV5-1	TRBJ2-1	TRBD2
TGTGCCATCGACGGCCAGGACAGGGCAGCTGGAAACACCATATATTTT	CAIDGQDRAAGNTIYF	16	-	TRBV10-3	TRBJ1-3	TRBD1
TGTGCTAGTGGTCGAACGTGGAGGGATGGGAAACTCGGATCACATACGCAGTATTTT	CASGRTWRDGKLGSHTQYF	19	-	TRBV12-5	TRBJ2-3	-
TGTGCCAGCGGGCAGGGGGCTTCCTACGAGCAGTACTTC	CASGQGASYEQYF	13	few	TRBV6-6	TRBJ2-7	TRBD1
TGTGCTAGTGGTTTAACAGCTTATAGCAATCAGCCCCAGCATTTT	CASGLTAYSNQPQHF	15	-	TRBV12-5	TRBJ1-5	-
TGTGCCAGCAGTTTATCCCCCATTCAGGGGGCGCTTTATGGCTACACCTTC	CASSLSPIQGALYGYTF	17	-	TRBV27	TRBJ1-2	TRBD1
TGTGCCAGCAGCTTCCCGCAGGGGGAAGGTCACTCTGGGGCCAACGTCCTGACTTTC	CASSFPQGEGHSGANVLTF	19	-	TRBV7-9	TRBJ2-6	TRBD1
TGTGCCAGCAGTTTATACAGGGGATCCGAGCAGTACTTC	CASSLYRGSEQYF	13	-	TRBV12-3/TRBV12-4	TRBJ2-7	TRBD1
TGTGCCAGCACCCCGACTAGCGCCTTAAATGAGCAGTTCTTC	CASTPTSALNEQFF	14	-	TRBV27	TRBJ2-1	TRBD2
TGTGCCAGCAGCTCCCGACAGGGCCTCAGCACTGAAGCTTTCTTT	CASSSRQGLSTEAFF	15	-	TRBV11-2	TRBJ1-1	TRBD1
TGCGCCAGCAGCTACCGGGACAGGGACCACGAGCAGTACTTC	CASSYRDRDHEQYF	14	-	TRBV4-1	TRBJ2-7	TRBD1
TGTGCCAGCAGCCAAGATAGGGGCAGTACGAACACTGAAGCTTTCTTT	CASSQDRGSTNTEAFF	16	-	TRBV3-1/TRBV3-2	TRBJ1-1	-
TGCGCCAGCAGCTTGACGGACACCTACGAGCAGTACTTC	CASSLTDTYEQYF	13	-	TRBV5-1	TRBJ2-7	-
TGTGCCAGTTCGGGACAGGGGGGCAATCAGCCCCAGCATTTT	CASSGQGGNQPQHF	14	-	TRBV19	TRBJ1-5	TRBD1
TGTGCCATCAGCTCGGTAGGGGAAGATACGCAGTATTTT	CAISSVGEDTQYF	13	-	TRBV10-3	TRBJ2-3	-
TGTGCCAGCAGCCCAAGTGGTGAGGGCTACACCTTC	CASSPSGEGYTF	12	-	TRBV7-9	TRBJ1-2	-
TGTGCCAGTAGGCAGGGGTCAGAGGGCTACAATGAGCAGTTCTTC	CASRQGSEGYNEQFF	15	once	TRBV19	TRBJ2-1	-
TGTGCCAGCAGTGAACAGGGGCGACGAAACACCATATATTTT	CASSEQGRRNTIYF	14	-	TRBV2	TRBJ1-3	-
TGTGCCAGCAGAATAGCGGGAGGGCCGGGGGAGCAGTACTTC	CASRIAGGPGEQYF	14	-	TRBV6-6	TRBJ2-7	TRBD2
TGTGCCAGCAAAAGAGCCGAGACGAACACCGGGGAGCTGTTTTTT	CASKRAETNTGELFF	15	-	TRBV27	TRBJ2-2	-
TGTGCCAGCAGCCAGGACACGTTTTCGAACACTGAAGCTTTCTTT	CASSQDTFSNTEAFF	15	-	TRBV5-8	TRBJ1-1	-
TGTGCCAGCAGCTTACCTCAGGGTTTCGGCTACACCTTC	CASSLPQGFGYTF	13	-	TRBV7-9	TRBJ1-2	-